The 21 T cell receptor beta chains in this list originate from one sample, sequenced in a study of T-cell memory formation after mild COVID-19. TCRdb re-derived calls from the 5' RACE reads in MiXCR, one entry per CDR3 protein. The sample records around 300,000 distinct CDR3 sequences, approximately 14% being singletons. Sequenced material: PBMCs or a T cell subset sorted from them (not recorded which). Receptors originate from a man aged 18 to 35 who had mild COVID-19 (a few samples of this study predate the infection). Cell type and time point are not known.

V and J are TRBV7-2 and TRBJ1-1, with D uncertain. Per the germline V gene, CDR1 is SGHTA and CDR2 is FQGNSA. The CDR3 is made up of 14 amino acids. Trimming shortened V by 2 bases and J by 1 base, and 8 bases separated the two germline ends. In DNA, the CDR3 is TGTGCCAGCAGCTTATATAAAGGGAACACTGAAGCTTTCTTT. Amino acid sequence: CASSLYKGNTEAFF.

This clonotype was seen many times. The V and J genes are TRBV7-6 and TRBJ1-1; D gene uncertain. CDR1 SGHVS and CDR2 FNYEAQ come from the germline V gene. The V and J ends lost 1 base and 5 bases respectively, with 8 bases between them. The CDR3 is 13 residues long. CDR3 DNA: TGTGCCAGCAGCTTAGGACCGACAACTGAAGCTTTCTTT. Its protein is CASSLGPTTEAFF.

The chain recombines TRBV5-1 with TRBJ2-5; a possible D gene is TRBD1 (6 bases). V lost 2 bases and J lost 2, with 13 bases in between. This CDR3 contains 15 residues. Germline V gene lookup returns CDR1 SGHRS and CDR2 YFSETQ. CDR3 nucleotides: TGCGCCAGCAGCTTCGGTACAGGGTGGCAAGAGACCCAGTACTTC. Translation: CASSFGTGWQETQYF.

This clonotype was seen a few times. The chain is built from TRBV7-2 and TRBJ1-5; D not resolved. The CDR3 is 14 residues long. Germline-derived CDR1 and CDR2 are SGHTA and FQGNSA. Between the trimmed V and J ends, which lost 5 bases and 6 bases, there was a span of 14 bases. This CDR3 reads CASSPSKGFQPQHF. The CDR3 nucleotides are TGTGCCAGCAGCCCTTCGAAGGGATTTCAGCCCCAGCATTTT.

At least ten counts were recorded for this clonotype. The V gene is TRBV7-2, the J gene TRBJ2-3; D unclear. Trimming left V 4 bases short and J 4 bases short, with 9 bases between. This CDR3 is built from 13 residues. Germline loops: CDR1 SGHTA, CDR2 FQGNSA. For the CDR3, the DNA is TGTGCCAGCAGCTCCCTGGGTCCAGATACGCAGTATTTT. It encodes CASSSLGPDTQYF.

This clonotype came up many times. CDR3 coding DNA: TGTGCCAGCTCACCCCCCCTTCAGCGGGCAGGCACAGATACGCAGTATTTT. This sequence encodes CASSPPLQRAGTDTQYF. The chain couples TRBV18 to TRBJ2-3, with D possibly matching TRBD2 (6 bases). Germline CDR1 reads KGHSH; CDR2 reads LQKENI. V was cut by 3 bases and J by 1 base, with 17 bases left in between. The CDR3 loop spans 17 amino acids.

This clonotype has just a few counts. The chain employs TRBV7-2 and TRBJ1-5; 8 bases are a match to TRBD1. Trimming cost V 2 bases and J 5 bases; bases outside gene matches: 14. The germline V gene encodes CDR1 SGHTA and CDR2 FQGNSA. This CDR3 is 18 amino acids long. The CDR3 sequence is CASSLKGQGAGWHQPQHF. Here the CDR3 DNA reads TGTGCCAGCAGCTTAAAAGGGCAGGGGGCAGGTTGGCATCAGCCCCAGCATTTT.

This clonotype was observed a few times. The gene calls are TRBV6-6 and TRBJ2-7; the match to TRBD1 covers 9 bases. The CDR3 length is 16 residues. V lost 6 bases and J lost 4; bases outside the gene matches: 13. Per the germline V gene, CDR1 is MNHNY and CDR2 is SVGAGI (reference sequence). The CDR3 is CASRGEIPTGGYEQYF. The CDR3 bases are TGTGCCAGCAGAGGTGAAATCCCGACAGGGGGTTACGAGCAGTACTTC.

This chain joins TRBV6-2 or TRBV6-3 and TRBJ1-5, with D unresolved. Germline lookup yields CDR1 MNHEY and CDR2 SVGEGT. The length of the CDR3 is 14 residues. With 9 bases removed from V and 2 bases from J, the gap between germline ends came to 14 bases. The CDR3 DNA sequence: TGTGCCAGTACGTCCGGGGTTGGCAATCAGCCCCAGCATTTT. Amino acid sequence: CASTSGVGNQPQHF.

The sample holds many counts of this clonotype. The J gene is TRBJ2-1, the V gene TRBV4-3; D is perhaps TRBD1 (5 bases). From germline, CDR1 is LGHNA and CDR2 YSLEER. With 0 bases removed from V and 9 bases from J, the gap between germline ends came to 9 bases. The length of the CDR3 is 13 residues. Here the CDR3 reads CASSQDPGAEQFF. The CDR3 bases are TGCGCCAGCAGCCAAGATCCTGGGGCTGAGCAGTTCTTC.

This clonotype was counted at least ten times. In DNA form, the CDR3 reads TGTGCCAGCAGCTTGACTACGGGAACCAACTATGGCTACACCTTC. Its translation is CASSLTTGTNYGYTF. The chain combines TRBV5-6 with TRBJ1-2; D is undetermined. Between the trimmed V and J ends, which lost 1 base and 2 bases, there was a span of 12 bases. The CDR3 spans 15 residues. Germline loops: CDR1 SGHDT, CDR2 YYEEEE.

The chain combines TRBV5-1 with TRBJ2-5; D gene uncertain. The CDR3 runs 14 residues. CDR1 and CDR2 (germline): SGHRS, YFSETQ. Trimming shortened V by 3 bases and J by 0 bases, and 9 bases separated the two germline ends. In DNA form, the CDR3 reads TGCGCCAGCAGCTATGGGTACGACCAAGAGACCCAGTACTTC. Translating it yields CASSYGYDQETQYF. The full variable domain, with the rest looked up from reference TRBV5-1 and TRBJ2-5, is KAGVTQTPRYLIKTRGQQVTLSCSPISGHRSVSWYQQTPGQGLQFLFEYFSETQRNKGNFPGRFSGRQFSNSRSEMNVSTLELGDSALYLCASSYGYDQETQYFGPGTRLLVL.

The V gene is TRBV19, the J gene TRBJ1-1, with D tentatively TRBD1 (5 bases). V dropped 6 bases and J dropped 1 base, with 15 bases sitting between them. The CDR3 runs to 15 residues. Looked up from germline, CDR1 is LNHDA and CDR2 is SQIVND (reference sequence). The CDR3 protein is CASSLEGFGNTEAFF. The CDR3 bases are TGTGCCAGTAGCCTAGAGGGGTTCGGGAACACTGAAGCTTTCTTT.

The sample holds a few counts of this clonotype. CDR3 sequence reads: CASSLDSVETQYF. In DNA, the CDR3 is TGTGCCAGCAGCCTGGATAGTGTCGAGACCCAGTACTTC. V is TRBV7-9 and J is TRBJ2-5, with no clear D. The CDR3 contains 13 residues. V gave up 5 bases and J gave up 5 bases, with 12 bases separating them. Germline loops: CDR1 SEHNR, CDR2 FQNEAQ (reference sequence).

This clonotype was seen just once. V usage is TRBV6-5 and J usage is TRBJ2-1, with TRBD1 as a possible D gene (6 bases). Trimming cost V 6 bases and J 4 bases, with 13 bases left between them. This CDR3 comprises 14 residues. CDR1 is MNHEY, CDR2 SVGAGI, per germline. The CDR3 sequence: CASSPGDQYNEQFF. CDR3 coding DNA: TGTGCCAGCAGCCCAGGGGACCAATACAATGAGCAGTTCTTC.

This clonotype was counted only a few times. The chain carries TRBV24-1 and TRBJ2-5; perhaps TRBD2 as D (6 bases). Trimming stripped 4 bases from V and 5 bases from J, with 10 bases between. Germline loops: CDR1 KGHDR, CDR2 SFDVKD. This CDR3 comprises 13 residues. This CDR3 is CATSESGVETQYF. The CDR3 nucleotides read TGTGCCACCAGTGAATCGGGGGTTGAGACCCAGTACTTC.

This clonotype showed up just a few times. The gene calls are TRBV6-2 or TRBV6-3 and TRBJ1-4; D gene ambiguous. Germline loops: CDR1 MNHEY, CDR2 SVGEGT. The germline V and J ends were trimmed by 0 bases and 8 bases, with 13 bases remaining between them. CDR3 length: 15 amino acids. CDR3 in amino acids: CASSYSIYSAEKLFF. The CDR3 region has the DNA TGTGCCAGCAGTTACTCGATCTACAGTGCCGAAAAACTGTTTTTT.

This clonotype was seen only a few times. Here the CDR3 DNA reads TGTGCCAGCAGCCCAGTGGCCTCCTACGAGCAGTACGTC. Residues: CASSPVASYEQYV. V and J are TRBV11-2 and TRBJ2-7; D gene uncertain. This CDR3 region has 13 residues. The germline gives CDR1 SGHAT, CDR2 FQNNGV. V was cut by 5 bases and J by 0 bases, with 8 bases left in between.

This clonotype was counted a few times. V and J are TRBV7-9 and TRBJ2-7; no clear D. Trimming shortened V by 8 bases and J by 5 bases, and 22 bases separated the two germline ends. Germline V CDR1 and CDR2: SEHNR, FQNEAQ (reference sequence). The CDR3 length is 15 residues. The chain's CDR3 is CASLQKTGPGDEQYV. The CDR3 region has the DNA TGTGCCAGCCTCCAAAAGACTGGACCTGGTGACGAGCAGTACGTC.

The V call is TRBV20-1, the J call TRBJ2-6, with 7 bases matching TRBD1. Looked up from germline, CDR1 is DFQATT and CDR2 is SNEGSKA (reference sequence). This CDR3 has 17 amino acids. V shed 3 bases, J shed 1 base, and the junction held 9 bases outside the gene matches. DNA for the CDR3: TGCAGTGCTAGGGACCGGGACAGAGATTCTGGGGCCAACGTCCTGACTTTC. The encoded protein is CSARDRDRDSGANVLTF.

The chain couples TRBV5-5 to TRBJ1-5; D remains ambiguous. CDR3 length: 13 amino acids. Germline-derived CDR1 and CDR2 are SGHKS and YYEKEE (reference sequence). Trimming cost V 4 bases and J 8 bases, with 13 bases left between them. As DNA, the CDR3 is TGTGCCAGCAGCGGCAGTGGCCCGGAGCCCCAGCATTTT. Residues: CASSGSGPEPQHF.